What follows are 8 T cell receptor beta chains derived from one specimen sequenced in a study of blood T cell repertoires in COVID-19. Sequencing was performed with immunoSEQ multiplex PCR; in TCRdb, only in-frame clones are kept and a portion is missing. The sample records more than 150,000 clones, 80% to 90% being singletons. Sequencing input: peripheral blood. The receptors originated from a woman younger than 35 who had recovered from COVID-19.

The chain recombines TRBV2 with TRBJ2-5, with D possibly TRBD1 on 6 matching bases. V lost 3 bases to trimming and J lost 2 bases, with 10 bases between them. This CDR3 region has 14 residues. Germline CDR1 and CDR2: SNHLY and FYNNEI. The CDR3 DNA is TGTGCCAGCAGTGAGGGGGCTAAACAAGAGACCCAGTACTTC. Translation: CASSEGAKQETQYF.

The chain has TRBV5-4 and TRBJ1-1; weak D call: TRBD1 (5 bases). V dropped 0 bases and J dropped 7 bases, with 16 bases sitting between them. Germline V gene sequence: CDR1 SGHNT, CDR2 YYREEE (reference sequence). The CDR3 totals 15 residues. Here the CDR3 DNA reads TGTGCCAGCAGCTTGGGCGGGCCGGAGGGGATTGAAGCTTTCTTT. Amino acids: CASSLGGPEGIEAFF.

The V gene is TRBV6-2 or TRBV6-3, the J gene TRBJ1-1; TRBD1 is a possible D gene (5 bases). Trimming took 0 bases from V and 2 from J, leaving 19 bases between them. CDR3 length: 18 residues. Germline V gene lookup returns CDR1 MNHEY and CDR2 SVGEGT. CDR3 sequence (DNA): TGTGCCAGCAGTTACTCGAGGTGGCAGGGCCGAAGCAACACTGAAGCTTTCTTT. It is translated as CASSYSRWQGRSNTEAFF.

This chain connects TRBV3-1 (or the pseudogene TRBV3-2) to TRBJ2-2; D is possibly TRBD2 (6 bases). This CDR3 region has 16 residues. V lost 1 base, J lost 6 bases, and 15 bases lay in between. Germline V gene sequence: CDR1 LGHDT, CDR2 YNNKEL (reference sequence). The CDR3 reads CASSQVAGSFSGELFF. DNA for the CDR3: TGTGCCAGCAGCCAAGTTGCGGGGTCGTTTTCCGGGGAGCTGTTTTTT.

V is TRBV13 and J is TRBJ2-1; TRBD1 might be the D (6 bases). The CDR3 sequence is 15 residues long. Germline loops: CDR1 PRHDT, CDR2 FYEKMQ (reference sequence). Trimming removed 5 bases at V and 3 bases at J, with 14 bases between. As DNA, the CDR3 is TGTGCCAGCAGCGGAAACAGGGCCCTCTACAATGAGCAGTTCTTC. This gives the protein CASSGNRALYNEQFF.

The chain recombines TRBV5-4 with TRBJ2-5, with 13 bases identical to TRBD2. There are 16 residues in the CDR3. The V segment lost 4 bases and the J segment 5 bases; nucleotides outside the gene matches: 8. Germline V lookup: CDR1 SGHNT, CDR2 YYREEE (reference sequence). CDR3 in DNA: TGTGCCAGCAGCACAAGACTAGCGGGGGGTATTGAGACCCAGTACTTC. This gives the protein CASSTRLAGGIETQYF.

The chain uses TRBV5-1 and TRBJ1-1; 10 bases match TRBD1. The CDR3 spans 14 residues. With V trimmed by 2 bases and J by 11 bases, 9 bases remained unmatched. The germline V gene encodes CDR1 SGHRS and CDR2 YFSETQ. The CDR3 DNA reads TGCGCCAGCAGCTTTACCGGGACAGGGGTGGAGGCTTTCTTT. As protein: CASSFTGTGVEAFF.

The chain links TRBV5-8 to TRBJ2-7; a possible D gene is TRBD1 (6 bases). CDR1 SGHTS and CDR2 YDEGEE come from the germline V gene. V was cut by 4 bases and J by 5 bases, with 16 bases left in between. The CDR3 has 14 amino acids. The CDR3 DNA is TGTGCCAGCAGCACACAGGGTACGGTCCACGAGCAGTACTTC. It codes for CASSTQGTVHEQYF.